The clone carrying this TCR beta chain was picked up many times. The antigen remains undetermined. The sample is drawn from a study of T cells in Graves' hyperthyroidism and ophthalmopathy. Turning to the study itself: Blood from the periphery was taken at initial diagnosis, before any treatment.

Criteria for exclusion of patients were uncontrolled infection, other autoimmune disease, pregnancy or lactation. Study observations and caveats: Ophthalmopathy got predicted by the model a median around 6.8 months before its onset. Most clonotypes that expanded in the thyroid above 0.001 also showed up in blood.

CDR3 length: 12 residues. V lost 1 base and J 8 bases, leaving 8 bases between the germline ends. Looked up from germline, CDR1 is SGHVS and CDR2 is FQNEAQ. TCR beta CDR3 region amplification was performed from RNA transcripts. With the HTBI primer set, the TCR CDR3 went through a first round of RT-PCR. TCRdb reprocessed the multiplex PCR reads with MiXCR, giving one entry per CDR3 protein. Of about 380,000 distinct CDR3 sequences in the sample, roughly 15% were seen once. The receptor comes from a woman younger than 45 with Graves' ophthalmopathy. The sequenced sample consisted of blood. V gene TRBV7-8 combines with J gene TRBJ1-1; D gene uncertain. DNA of the CDR3: TGTGCCAGCAGCTTAGTACAGAAAGAAGCTTTCTTT. Protein sequence: CASSLVQKEAFF.